This T cell receptor beta chain is drawn from a study of naive and memory T cell subsets. Cells stained for CD3, CD4, CD8, CD45RA, CD27 and viability were sorted into four CD45RA/CD27 subsets. Trimming removed 5 bases at V and 6 bases at J, with 17 bases between. This CDR3 region has 14 residues. Germline V gives CDR1 MDHEN, CDR2 SYDVKM. In its sample, this clonotype was seen a few times. Its antigen is unidentified. General study points: Between naive and memory subsets, TCR abundance power law exponents differed. Especially in CD8 cells, naive repertoires contained a few larger clonotypes, possibly CD45RA-re-expressing memory cells. No ground truth validated the naive and memory repertoire findings.

The beta constant-region primer was an equimolar mix of two oligonucleotides covering TRBC1 and TRBC2. Four rounds of PCR amplified the ligated cDNA using nested alpha and beta constant-region primers plus SP2. One entry per CDR3 protein results from TCRdb running MiXCR on the UMI-ligation and nested PCR reads. The table lists under 150,000 distinct CDR3 sequences, approximately 21% of them singletons. V usage is TRBV28 and J usage is TRBJ2-7; D remains ambiguous. The origin of this receptor is a human donor in good health. Sequencing was performed on naive CD8+ T cells from blood. The CDR3 region is CASSLTESRSEQYF. The DNA of the CDR3 is TGTGCCAGCAGTCTAACAGAATCTAGGAGCGAGCAGTACTTC.